These 20 T cell receptor beta chains originate from one sample sequenced in a study of tumor and adjacent non-tumor tissue in lung cancer (dated by TCRdb to between 2018 and 2020). RNA was extracted from bulk unsorted tissue and checked for quality with a NanoDrop ND-1000 and an Agilent 2100. Library preparation used multiplex PCR. Sequenced using an Illumina HiSeq 2500. TCRbeta libraries were constructed through three rounds of nested PCR with primers (Table S4) according to protocols modified from ARM-PCR. The public reads were reanalyzed by TCRdb: fastp trimming at Q25, MiXCR alignment, in-frame beta chains only. Rows merge per CDR3 protein into single entries with the most common DNA and genes. The table for this sample lists around 140,000 distinct CDR3 sequences; roughly 70% of them were counted only once. About 20% of the sample is held by the ten biggest clonotypes. The sample taken for sequencing was lung tumor tissue. Receptors were obtained from a man between 60 and 75 years old with small cell lung cancer.

The sample holds one count of this clonotype. This is likely a read error, given that the CDR3 carries no conserved phenylalanine or tryptophan at its end. The rearrangement uses TRBV5-6 and TRBJ2-6, with D unclear. The CDR3 is made up of 15 amino acids. V gave up 2 bases and J gave up 4 bases, with 10 bases separating them. Per germline, CDR1 SGHDT and CDR2 YYEEEE. As DNA, the CDR3 is TGTGCCAGCAGCTTAGACGATTCCGGGGCCAACGTCCTGACTCTC. Translation gives CASSLDDSGANVLTL.

With respect to this clonotype: The CDR3 end shows no conserved phenylalanine or tryptophan, and so a read error is likely. The J gene is TRBJ2-3, the V gene TRBV11-2, with D perhaps given as TRBD1 or TRBD2 (5 bases each). Per germline, CDR1 SGHAT and CDR2 FQNNGV. The CDR3 spans 15 residues. V was trimmed by 5 bases and J by 2 bases, leaving 14 bases between them. The CDR3 DNA is TGTGCCAGCAGCATCAGGGCGCGGGTCACAGATACGCAGTATATT. It yields the protein CASSIRARVTDTQYI.

As concerns this clonotype: A much larger clone differs from this one at a single base, so this may be a read error. V is TRBV12-3 or TRBV12-4 and J is TRBJ1-1; D is perhaps TRBD1 (6 bases). The CDR3 sequence is 14 residues long. Trimming pared 3 bases from V and 5 bases from J, leaving 13 bases between. The CDR3 reads CASSFQGSSTEAFF. CDR3 nucleotide sequence: TGTGCCAGCAGTTTCCAGGGGTCGAGTACTGAAGCTTTCTTT.

A remark on this clonotype: Compared with germline, one end of the junction differs, possibly owing to a read error. J is TRBJ1-2 and V is TRBV6-2 or TRBV6-3; D ambiguous. CDR3 size: 14 residues. CDR1 is MNHEY and CDR2 is SVGEGT in the germline V gene. The CDR3 sequence is CVSSYVHLNYGYTF. The CDR3 region has the DNA TGTGTCAGCAGTTACGTACATCTTAACTATGGCTACACCTTC.

This clonotype was detected many times. This chain joins TRBV24-1 and TRBJ2-1; 9 bases agree with TRBD1. This CDR3 has 13 residues. Trimming cost V 7 bases and J 11 bases; bases outside gene matches: 8. CDR1 and CDR2 (germline): KGHDR, SFDVKD. The CDR3 reads CATSGTGTLQQFF. The CDR3 DNA sequence: TGTGCCACCAGCGGGACAGGGACCCTCCAGCAGTTCTTC.

Worth noting for this clonotype: The junction shows a germline mismatch at one end, possibly a read error. V is TRBV12-3 or TRBV12-4 and J is TRBJ2-7; TRBD1 matches 7 bases. This CDR3 has 14 amino acids. The CDR3 is CASSLATGVCEQYF. Here the CDR3 DNA reads TGTGCCAGCAGTCTAGCTACAGGGGTATGCGAGCAGTACTTC.

As for this clonotype: At one end the junction does not follow the germline gene, possibly because of a read error. This sequence joins TRBV28 and TRBJ2-1; possibly TRBD2 for D (6 bases). CDR1 and CDR2 (germline): MDHEN, SYDVKM. The CDR3 has 15 residues. This CDR3 is CTSSLAGTRDNEQFF. In nucleotides, the CDR3 is TGTACCAGCAGTCTGGCCGGGACTCGTGACAATGAGCAGTTCTTC.

Details on this clonotype: A read error may be the cause here, since a much bigger clone is one base away. The rearrangement uses TRBV6-1 and TRBJ2-3, with TRBD1 identical over 10 bases. This CDR3 contains 15 residues. Germline V gene sequence: CDR1 MNHNS, CDR2 SASEGT. CDR3 amino acids: CVSSGTGDGADTQYF. The CDR3 DNA follows: TGTGTCAGCAGTGGGACAGGGGATGGCGCAGATACGCAGTATTTT.

Details on this clonotype: This sequence may be a read error, since a much larger clone differs from it by one base. The chain joins TRBV28 to TRBJ2-1; TRBD2 aligns across 11 bases. The CDR3 sequence is 15 residues long. Germline V gives CDR1 MDHEN, CDR2 SYDVKM. The V and J ends lost 5 bases and 7 bases, in that order; junction bases with no gene match: 7. The CDR3 spells CASSPASGRLNEQFF. The DNA for the CDR3 is TGTGCCAGCAGTCCGGCTAGCGGGAGGTTGAATGAGCAGTTCTTC.

Concerning this clonotype: One end of the junction fails to match germline, which may point to a read error. The J gene is TRBJ2-3, the V gene TRBV20-1, with TRBD2 matching over 10 bases. Germline assignment: CDR1 DFQATT and CDR2 SNEGSKA (reference sequence). The CDR3 spans 14 residues. The CDR3 DNA is TGCAGTGTTAGACTAGCGGGTAGCATAGATACGCAGTATTTT. It yields the protein CSVRLAGSIDTQYF.

This clonotype was seen ten or more times. This may arise from a read error, as a much more abundant clone is one base away. V gene TRBV11-2 combines with J gene TRBJ1-6; weak D call: TRBD1 (5 bases). The CDR3 contains 15 residues. Germline V lookup: CDR1 SGHAT, CDR2 FQNNGV. CDR3 amino acids: CASSFRQTNNSLLHF. The CDR3 DNA is TGTGCCAGCAGCTTTCGACAGACGAATAATTCACTCCTCCACTTT.

The rearrangement joins TRBV18 to TRBJ1-1; 8 bases agree with TRBD1. The J segment lost 10 bases and the V segment lost 3 bases, leaving 4 bases of the junction unmatched. The CDR3 is 12 amino acids. Germline V gives CDR1 KGHSH, CDR2 LQKENI. The CDR3 region has the DNA TGTGCCAGCTCACCCGGACAGGGACGAGCTTTCTTT. Its translation: CASSPGQGRAFF. The full variable domain, in which reference TRBV18 and TRBJ1-1 provide the parts outside the CDR3, is NAGVMQNPRHLVRRRGQEARLRCSPMKGHSHVYWYRQLPEEGLKFMVYLQKENIIDESGMPKERFSAEFPKEGPSILRIQQVVRGDSAAYFCASSPGQGRAFFGQGTRLTVV.

The chain has TRBV12-3 or TRBV12-4 and TRBJ2-7; D remains ambiguous. Trimming removed 10 bases at V and 2 bases at J, with 21 bases between. The CDR3 covers 15 residues. CDR3 sequence: CANSRLGQDPYEQYF. The CDR3 DNA reads TGTGCCAACAGCCGTCTCGGGCAGGACCCCTACGAGCAGTACTTC.

Concerning this clonotype itself: This may arise from a read error, as a much more abundant clone is one base away. The rearrangement joins TRBV20-1 to TRBJ2-1, with 8 bases that match TRBD1. The CDR3 runs to 13 residues. Losses at the gene ends were 3 bases for V and 9 bases for J; bases not matched to a gene: 7. Germline CDR1 and CDR2: DFQATT and SNEGSKA (reference sequence). This chain's CDR3 is CSARLQGVREQFF. The CDR3 DNA is TGCAGTGCTAGGCTACAGGGGGTGCGTGAGCAGTTCTTC.

Relative to its sample, this clonotype is medium-sized. The gene calls are TRBV12-3 or TRBV12-4 and TRBJ2-1, with 7 bases matching TRBD2. V dropped 1 base and J dropped 3; count of bases not matched to a gene: 12. The length of the CDR3 is 18 residues. DNA of the CDR3: TGTGCCAGCAGTTTAGTACTCTTGAGGACTAGTGTCTACAATGAGCAGTTCTTC. Translation: CASSLVLLRTSVYNEQFF.

The genes are TRBV4-1 and TRBJ2-1; D possibly uses TRBD1 or TRBD2 (7 bases each). There are 15 residues in the CDR3. The V end lost 4 bases, the J end lost 6 bases, and 16 bases lay between the germline ends. The germline V gene encodes CDR1 MGHRA and CDR2 YSYEKL. The CDR3 nucleotides are TGCGCCAGCAGCCCCAGGGGGGGAGCCGGCAATGAGCAGTTCTTC. It specifies CASSPRGGAGNEQFF.

Details on this clonotype: It may be a read error: a sequence one base away is much more abundant. The chain couples TRBV20-1 to TRBJ2-5; weak D call: TRBD2 (6 bases). CDR1 and CDR2 from the germline V gene are DFQATT and SNEGSKA (reference sequence). This CDR3 region has 14 residues. V lost 7 bases and J lost 1, with 16 bases in between. CDR3 amino acids: CSVLSLAAQETQYF. For the CDR3, the DNA is TGCAGTGTCCTCTCATTAGCGGCCCAAGAGACCCAGTACTTC.

Comment on this clonotype: A much larger clone is a single base away; this may be a read error. The CDR3 sequence: CASSPRNGGDYGYTF. CDR3 sequence (DNA): TGTGCCAGCAGTCCCCGGAACGGGGGCGACTATGGCTACACCTTC. The chain is built from TRBV12-3 or TRBV12-4 and TRBJ1-2; possible D gene TRBD1, 6 bases. With 5 bases removed from V and 3 bases from J, the gap between germline ends came to 16 bases. This CDR3 is 15 amino acids long.

About this clonotype: At one boundary the junction diverges from the germline segment, which might be a read error. The chain uses TRBV24-1 and TRBJ1-5; a possible D gene is TRBD1 (5 bases). CDR1 and CDR2 (germline): KGHDR, SFDVKD. The CDR3 has 14 amino acids. The CDR3 is CATSGRSGGQPQHF. In nucleotides, the CDR3 is TGTGCCACTAGTGGTCGGTCCGGGGGTCAGCCCCAGCATTTT.

Remarks on this clonotype: Germline is not matched at one junction end, which may reflect a read error. The V and J genes are TRBV4-1 and TRBJ1-6; TRBD1 aligns across 7 bases. Germline CDR1 reads MGHRA; CDR2 reads YSYEKL. This CDR3 is built from 16 residues. The CDR3 DNA reads TGCGCCAGCTGCCAAGAAAGGCGGGACAGAAATTCACCCCTCCACTTT. Encoded protein: CASCQERRDRNSPLHF.